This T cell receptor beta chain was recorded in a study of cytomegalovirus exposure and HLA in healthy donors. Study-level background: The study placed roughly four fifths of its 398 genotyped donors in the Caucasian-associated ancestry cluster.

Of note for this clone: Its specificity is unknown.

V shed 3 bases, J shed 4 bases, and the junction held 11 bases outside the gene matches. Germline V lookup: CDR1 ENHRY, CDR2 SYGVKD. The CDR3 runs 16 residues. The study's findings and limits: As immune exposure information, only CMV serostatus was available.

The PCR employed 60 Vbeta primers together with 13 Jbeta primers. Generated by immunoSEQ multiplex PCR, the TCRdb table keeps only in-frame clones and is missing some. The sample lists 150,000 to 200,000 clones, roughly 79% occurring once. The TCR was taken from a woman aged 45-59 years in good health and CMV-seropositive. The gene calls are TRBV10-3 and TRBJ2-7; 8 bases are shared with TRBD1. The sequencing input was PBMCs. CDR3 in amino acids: CAISDVGRGRVYEQYF. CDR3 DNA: TGTGCCATCAGTGACGTCGGCAGGGGGCGCGTATACGAGCAGTACTTC.